The clone carrying this TCR beta chain occurred many times. This entry is derived from a study of T cells in Graves' hyperthyroidism and ophthalmopathy. Amplification targeted TCR beta CDR3 regions from RNA transcripts. An initial round of RT-PCR targeting the TCR CDR3 relied on the HTBI primer set. TCRdb fed the multiplex PCR reads into MiXCR, producing one record per CDR3 protein. This table has roughly 520,000 distinct CDR3 sequences, roughly a quarter appearing once. This receptor was obtained from a woman aged 25 to 45 with Graves' ophthalmopathy. Specimen: blood.

The CDR3 sequence: CASSLGRDTGELFF. CDR3 in DNA: TGTGCCAGCAGTTTAGGACGAGATACCGGGGAGCTGTTTTTT. This sequence joins TRBV28 and TRBJ2-2; no clear D. CDR1 and CDR2 (germline): MDHEN, SYDVKM. The CDR3 extends over 14 amino acids. The V end lost 2 bases, the J end lost 5 bases, and 9 bases lay between the germline ends.